This entry describes one TCR beta chain. Its cognate antigen is unknown. V shed 5 bases and J 0 bases; nucleotides not matched to a gene: 6. Germline V gene sequence: CDR1 DFQATT, CDR2 SNEGSKA (reference sequence). This CDR3 comprises 16 residues. This sample was taken from a study of response to subunit inactivated influenza vaccine. TCRdb reprocessed the RT-PCR reads with MiXCR, giving one entry per CDR3 protein. The sample shows under 550,000 distinct CDR3 sequences, approximately 7.8% of them seen only once. Study observations and caveats: Each seasonal influenza vaccination, the authors suggested, recruits few new T cells.

This receptor was taken from a man aged 45-69 years who received an inactivated influenza vaccine. The specimen was PBMCs from blood, collected 23 months after vaccination. V gene TRBV20-1 combines with J gene TRBJ2-6; 8 nucleotides agree with TRBD1. The CDR3 bases are TGCAGTGCTTCTAGACAGGGGAGCTCTGGGGCCAACGTCCTGACTTTC. Its protein product is CSASRQGSSGANVLTF.